The clone carrying this T cell receptor beta chain was detected only once. This sample was included in a study of blood T cell dynamics during melanoma immunotherapy. On the study more broadly: Standard first-line treatment here was pembrolizumab or nivolumab plus ipilimumab in metastatic melanoma.

Assay used: immunoSEQ multiplex PCR; TCRdb lists only in-frame clones, some missing. There are about 11,000 clones in the sample; about four fifths occur only once, and approximately 20% lies in the top ten. Time point given: week 3, after first cycle of checkpoint inhibitor. The germline V gene has CDR1 LNHDA and CDR2 SQIVND (reference sequence). V shed 3 bases and J 4 bases; nucleotides not matched to a gene: 7. The length of the CDR3 is 17 residues. This sample comprised blood, obtained from a patient treated with checkpoint blockade. J is TRBJ1-4 and V is TRBV19; 11 bases match TRBD1. This receptor was obtained from a human donor with melanoma. CDR3 DNA: TGTGCCAGTAGTATTCTCGCCGGGACAGGGGGTAATGAAAAACTGTTTTTT. The encoded protein is CASSILAGTGGNEKLFF.